This T cell receptor (beta chain) was sequenced during a study of cytomegalovirus exposure and HLA in healthy donors. CDR3 length: 13 amino acids. V lost 6 bases to trimming and J lost 3 bases, with 12 bases between them. Germline V gives CDR1 MNHEY, CDR2 SVGAGI. The PCR employed 60 Vbeta primers together with 13 Jbeta primers. Profiled with immunoSEQ multiplex PCR; TCRdb holds only in-frame clones, not every one. The profile shows about 180,000 clones, around 80% of them singletons. The sequencing input was PBMCs. This receptor was obtained from a girl between 10 and 17 years old in good health and CMV-seropositive. The rearrangement links TRBV6-5 to TRBJ2-7, with D maybe TRBD2 (6 bases). CDR3 sequence (DNA): TGTGCCAGCAGAGTGGGACTCCGCTACGAGCAGTACTTC. This translates into CASRVGLRYEQYF.